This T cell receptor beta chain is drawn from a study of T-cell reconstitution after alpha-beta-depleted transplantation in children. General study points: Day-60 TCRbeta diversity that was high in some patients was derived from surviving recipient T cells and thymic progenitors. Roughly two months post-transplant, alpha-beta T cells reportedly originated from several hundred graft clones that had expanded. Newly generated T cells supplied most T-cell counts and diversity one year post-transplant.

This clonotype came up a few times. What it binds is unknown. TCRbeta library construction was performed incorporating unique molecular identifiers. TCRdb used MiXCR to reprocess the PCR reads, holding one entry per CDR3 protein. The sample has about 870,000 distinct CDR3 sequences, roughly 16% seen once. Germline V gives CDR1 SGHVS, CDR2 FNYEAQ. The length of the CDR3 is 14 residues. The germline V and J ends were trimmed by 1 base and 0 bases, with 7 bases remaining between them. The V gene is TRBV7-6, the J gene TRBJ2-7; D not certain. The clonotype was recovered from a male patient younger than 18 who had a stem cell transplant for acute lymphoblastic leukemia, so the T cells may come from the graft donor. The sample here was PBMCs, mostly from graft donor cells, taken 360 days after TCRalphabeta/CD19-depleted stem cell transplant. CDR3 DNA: TGTGCCAGCAGCTTAGTGACACTCTCCTACGAGCAGTACTTC. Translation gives CASSLVTLSYEQYF.